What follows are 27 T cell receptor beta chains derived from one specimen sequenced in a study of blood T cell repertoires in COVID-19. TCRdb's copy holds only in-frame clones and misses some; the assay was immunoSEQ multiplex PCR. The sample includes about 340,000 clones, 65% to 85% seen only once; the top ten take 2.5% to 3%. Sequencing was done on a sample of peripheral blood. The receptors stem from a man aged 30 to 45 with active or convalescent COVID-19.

The CDR3 sequence: CASSADRGDYGYTF. CDR3 in DNA: TGTGCCAGCAGCGCTGACAGGGGTGACTATGGCTACACCTTC. The chain joins TRBV7-2 to TRBJ1-2, with TRBD1 identical over 8 bases. Germline assignment: CDR1 SGHTA and CDR2 FQGNSA. The CDR3 consists of 14 residues. Losses at the gene ends were 5 bases for V and 3 bases for J; bases not matched to a gene: 5.

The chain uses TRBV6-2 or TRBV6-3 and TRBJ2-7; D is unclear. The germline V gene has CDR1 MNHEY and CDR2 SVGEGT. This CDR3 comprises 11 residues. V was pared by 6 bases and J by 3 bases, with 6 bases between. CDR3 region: CASSNYYEQYF. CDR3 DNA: TGTGCCAGCAGCAACTACTACGAGCAGTACTTC.

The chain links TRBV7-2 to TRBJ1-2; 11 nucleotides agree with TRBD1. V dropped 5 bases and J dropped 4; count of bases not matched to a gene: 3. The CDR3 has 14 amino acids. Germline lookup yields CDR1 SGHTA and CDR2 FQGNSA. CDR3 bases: TGTGCCAGCAGCACGGGACAGGGGGTCTATGGCTACACCTTC. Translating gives CASSTGQGVYGYTF.

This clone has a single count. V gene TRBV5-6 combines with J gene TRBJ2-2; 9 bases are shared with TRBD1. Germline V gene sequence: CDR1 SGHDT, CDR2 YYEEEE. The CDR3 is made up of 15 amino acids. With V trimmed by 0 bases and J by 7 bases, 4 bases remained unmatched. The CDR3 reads CASSLVGTGIGELFF. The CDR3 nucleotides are TGTGCCAGCAGCTTGGTCGGGACAGGGATCGGGGAGCTGTTTTTT.

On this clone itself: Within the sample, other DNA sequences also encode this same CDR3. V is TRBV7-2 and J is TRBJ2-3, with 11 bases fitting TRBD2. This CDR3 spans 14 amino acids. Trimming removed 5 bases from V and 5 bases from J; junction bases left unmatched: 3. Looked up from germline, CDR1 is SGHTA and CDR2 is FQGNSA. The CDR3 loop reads CASSPGTSGDTQYF. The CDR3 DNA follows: TGTGCCAGCAGCCCTGGGACTAGCGGAGATACGCAGTATTTT.

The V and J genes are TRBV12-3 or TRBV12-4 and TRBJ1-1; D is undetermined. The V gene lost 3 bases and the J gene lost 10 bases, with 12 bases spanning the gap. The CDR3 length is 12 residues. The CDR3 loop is CASSFRRRGAFF. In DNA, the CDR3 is TGTGCCAGCAGTTTTAGGAGGCGCGGAGCTTTCTTT.

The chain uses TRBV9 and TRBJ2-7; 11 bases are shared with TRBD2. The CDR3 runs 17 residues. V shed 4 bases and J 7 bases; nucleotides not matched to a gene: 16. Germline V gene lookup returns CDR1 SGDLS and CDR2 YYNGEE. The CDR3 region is CASSPTLSLAGDREQYF. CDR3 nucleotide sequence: TGTGCCAGCAGCCCCACCCTCTCACTAGCGGGAGACCGAGAGCAGTACTTC.

The CDR3: CASSPGGAIGETQYF. The CDR3 DNA follows: TGTGCCAGCAGCCCGGGGGGGGCTATAGGAGAGACCCAGTACTTC. This sequence joins TRBV7-2 and TRBJ2-5; 8 bases match TRBD2. The CDR3 extends over 15 amino acids. Germline V gives CDR1 SGHTA, CDR2 FQGNSA. J gave up 4 bases and V 5 bases, and 9 bases lay outside the gene matches.

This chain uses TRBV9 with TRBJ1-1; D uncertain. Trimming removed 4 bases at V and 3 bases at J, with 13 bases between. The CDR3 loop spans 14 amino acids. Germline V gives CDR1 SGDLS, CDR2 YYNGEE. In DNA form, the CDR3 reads TGTGCCAGCAGCCCACCCCCCACGGACACTGAAGCTTTCTTT. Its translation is CASSPPPTDTEAFF.

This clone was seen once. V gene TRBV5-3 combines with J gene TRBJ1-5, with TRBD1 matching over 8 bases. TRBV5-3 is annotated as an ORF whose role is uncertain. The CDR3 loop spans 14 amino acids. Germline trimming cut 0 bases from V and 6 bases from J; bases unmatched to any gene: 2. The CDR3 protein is CARSLDRGVQPQHF. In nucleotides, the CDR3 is TGTGCCAGAAGCTTGGACAGGGGGGTTCAGCCCCAGCATTTT.

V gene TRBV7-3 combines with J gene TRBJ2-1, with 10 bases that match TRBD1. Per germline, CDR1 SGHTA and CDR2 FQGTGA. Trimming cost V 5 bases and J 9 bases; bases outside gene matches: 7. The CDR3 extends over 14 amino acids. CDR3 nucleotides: TGTGCCAGCAGCCCCCACGGACAGGGGGTTGAGCAGTTCTTC. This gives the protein CASSPHGQGVEQFF. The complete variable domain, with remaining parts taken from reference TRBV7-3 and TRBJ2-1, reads GAGVSQTPSNKVTEKGKYVELRCDPISGHTALYWYRQSLGQGPEFLIYFQGTGAADDSGLPNDRFFAVRPEGSVSTLKIQRTERGDSAVYLCASSPHGQGVEQFFGPGTRLTVL.

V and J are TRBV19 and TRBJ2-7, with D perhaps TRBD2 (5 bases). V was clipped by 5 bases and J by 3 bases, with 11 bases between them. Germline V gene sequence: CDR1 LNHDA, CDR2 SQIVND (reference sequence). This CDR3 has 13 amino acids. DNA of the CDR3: TGTGCCAGTAGTTATGGAGGTAGCTACGAGCAGTACTTC. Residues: CASSYGGSYEQYF. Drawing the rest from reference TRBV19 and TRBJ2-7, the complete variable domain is DGGITQSPKYLFRKEGQNVTLSCEQNLNHDAMYWYRQDPGQGLRLIYYSQIVNDFQKGDIAEGYSVSREKKESFPLTVTSAQKNPTAFYLCASSYGGSYEQYFGPGTRLTVT.

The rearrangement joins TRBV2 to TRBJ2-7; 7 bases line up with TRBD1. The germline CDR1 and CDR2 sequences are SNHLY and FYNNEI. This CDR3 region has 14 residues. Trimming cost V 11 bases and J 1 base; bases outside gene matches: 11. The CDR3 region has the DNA TGTGCCGGTTCGACCGGGACAGCTTCCTACGAGCAGTACTTC. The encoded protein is CAGSTGTASYEQYF.

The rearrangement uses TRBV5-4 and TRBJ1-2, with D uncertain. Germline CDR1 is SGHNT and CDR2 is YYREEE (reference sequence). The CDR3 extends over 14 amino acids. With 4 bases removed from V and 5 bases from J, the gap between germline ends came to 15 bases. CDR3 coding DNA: TGTGCCAGCAGCCCACCGGGGTTTTCATATGGCTACACCTTC. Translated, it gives CASSPPGFSYGYTF. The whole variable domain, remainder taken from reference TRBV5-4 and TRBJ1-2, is ETGVTQSPTHLIKTRGQQVTLRCSSQSGHNTVSWYQQALGQGPQFIFQYYREEENGRGNFPPRFSGLQFPNYSSELNVNALELDDSALYLCASSPPGFSYGYTFGSGTRLTVV.

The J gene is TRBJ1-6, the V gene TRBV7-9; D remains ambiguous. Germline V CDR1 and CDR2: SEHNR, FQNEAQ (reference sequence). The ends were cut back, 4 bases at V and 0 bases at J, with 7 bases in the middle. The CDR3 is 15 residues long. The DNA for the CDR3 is TGTGCCAGCAGCTCCGTCAGCTCCTATAATTCACCCCTCCACTTT. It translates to CASSSVSSYNSPLHF.

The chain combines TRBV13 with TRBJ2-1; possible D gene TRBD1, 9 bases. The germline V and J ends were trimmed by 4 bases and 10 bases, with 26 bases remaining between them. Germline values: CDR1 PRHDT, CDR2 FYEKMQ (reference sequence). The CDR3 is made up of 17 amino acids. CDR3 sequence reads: CASSSPISGTGIREQFF. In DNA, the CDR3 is TGTGCCAGCAGCTCGCCCATTAGCGGGACAGGGATTCGGGAGCAGTTCTTC.

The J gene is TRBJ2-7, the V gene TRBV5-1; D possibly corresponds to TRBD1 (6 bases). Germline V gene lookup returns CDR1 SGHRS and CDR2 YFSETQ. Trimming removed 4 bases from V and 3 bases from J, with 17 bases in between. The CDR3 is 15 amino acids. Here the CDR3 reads CASSKGDNLSYEQYF. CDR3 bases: TGCGCCAGCAGCAAAGGGGACAACCTTAGCTACGAGCAGTACTTC. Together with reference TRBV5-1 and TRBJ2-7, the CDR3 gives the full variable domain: KAGVTQTPRYLIKTRGQQVTLSCSPISGHRSVSWYQQTPGQGLQFLFEYFSETQRNKGNFPGRFSGRQFSNSRSEMNVSTLELGDSALYLCASSKGDNLSYEQYFGPGTRLTVT.

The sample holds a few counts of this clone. CDR3 residues: CSVDRTGGAEAFF. The CDR3 DNA sequence: TGCAGCGTTGATAGGACAGGGGGTGCCGAAGCTTTCTTT. The gene calls are TRBV29-1 and TRBJ1-1, with 10 bases lining up with TRBD1. The germline CDR1 and CDR2 sequences are SQVTM and ANQGSEA. With 3 bases clipped from V and 8 bases from J, the junction kept 6 bases outside the gene matches. The CDR3 is 13 amino acids. Using reference TRBV29-1 and TRBJ1-1 for the parts outside the CDR3, the full variable domain is SAVISQKPSRDICQRGTSLTIQCQVDSQVTMMFWYRQQPGQSLTLIATANQGSEATYESGFVIDKFPISRPNLTFSTLTVSNMSPEDSSIYLCSVDRTGGAEAFFGQGTRLTVV.

The CDR3 sequence: CASSLGAPLLYEQYF. In DNA, the CDR3 is TGTGCCAGCAGCTTGGGGGCCCCACTCCTATACGAGCAGTACTTC. The gene calls are TRBV7-9 and TRBJ2-7; a possible D gene is TRBD1 (6 bases). The CDR3 has 15 amino acids. Trimming shortened V by 3 bases and J by 4 bases, and 16 bases separated the two germline ends. Germline CDR1 SEHNR, CDR2 FQNEAQ (reference sequence).

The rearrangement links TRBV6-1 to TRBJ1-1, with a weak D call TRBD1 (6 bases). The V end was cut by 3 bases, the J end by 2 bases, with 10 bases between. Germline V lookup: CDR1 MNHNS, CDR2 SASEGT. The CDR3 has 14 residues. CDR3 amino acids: CASSDHRDNTEAFF. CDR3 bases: TGTGCCAGCAGTGATCACAGGGACAACACTGAAGCTTTCTTT.

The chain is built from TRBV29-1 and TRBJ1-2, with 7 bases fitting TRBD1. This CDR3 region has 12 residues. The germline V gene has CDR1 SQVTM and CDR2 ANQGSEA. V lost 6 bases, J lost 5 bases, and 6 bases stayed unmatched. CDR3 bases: TGCAGCGTGTCGGACAGGATTTATGGCTACACCTTC. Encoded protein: CSVSDRIYGYTF.

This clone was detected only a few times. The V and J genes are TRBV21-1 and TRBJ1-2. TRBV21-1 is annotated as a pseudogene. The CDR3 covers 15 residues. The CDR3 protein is CASSKGVGPNYGYTF. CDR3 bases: TGTGCCAGCAGCAAAGGTGTCGGTCCTAACTATGGCTACACCTTC.

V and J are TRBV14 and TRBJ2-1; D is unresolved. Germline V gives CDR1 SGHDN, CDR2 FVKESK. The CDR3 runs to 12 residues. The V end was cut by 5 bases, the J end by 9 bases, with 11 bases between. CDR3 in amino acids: CASSANRVEQFF. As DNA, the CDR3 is TGTGCCAGCAGCGCAAACCGCGTTGAGCAGTTCTTC. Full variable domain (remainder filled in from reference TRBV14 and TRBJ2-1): EAGVTQFPSHSVIEKGQTVTLRCDPISGHDNLYWYRRVMGKEIKFLLHFVKESKQDESGMPNNRFLAERTGGTYSTLKVQPAELEDSGVYFCASSANRVEQFFGPGTRLTVL.

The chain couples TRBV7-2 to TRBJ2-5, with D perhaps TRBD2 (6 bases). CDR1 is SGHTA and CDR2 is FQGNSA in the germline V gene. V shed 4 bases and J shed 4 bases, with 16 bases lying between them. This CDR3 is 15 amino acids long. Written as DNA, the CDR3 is TGTGCCAGCAGCTCCCCAGGGAGGTCCAGAGAGACCCAGTACTTC. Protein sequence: CASSSPGRSRETQYF.

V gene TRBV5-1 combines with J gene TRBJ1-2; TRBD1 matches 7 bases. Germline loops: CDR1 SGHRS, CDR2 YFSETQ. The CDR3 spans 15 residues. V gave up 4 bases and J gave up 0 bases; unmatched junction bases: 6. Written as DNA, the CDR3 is TGCGCCAGCAGCGCGACAGGGTTCGCTAACTATGGCTACACCTTC. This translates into CASSATGFANYGYTF.

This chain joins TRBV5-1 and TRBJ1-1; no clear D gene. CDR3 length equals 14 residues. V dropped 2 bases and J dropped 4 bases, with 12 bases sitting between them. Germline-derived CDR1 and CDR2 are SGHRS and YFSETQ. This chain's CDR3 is CASSLSSDGTEAFF. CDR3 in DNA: TGCGCCAGCAGCTTATCCAGCGACGGCACTGAAGCTTTCTTT.

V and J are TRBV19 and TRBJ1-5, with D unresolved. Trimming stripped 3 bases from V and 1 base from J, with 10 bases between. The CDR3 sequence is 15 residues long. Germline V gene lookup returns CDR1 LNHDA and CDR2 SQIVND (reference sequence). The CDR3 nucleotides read TGTGCCAGTAGTATGCGGTTCCCAAGCAATCAGCCCCAGCATTTT. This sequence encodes CASSMRFPSNQPQHF.